These T cell receptor beta chains were read from a single sample in a study of blood T cell repertoires in COVID-19. TCRdb's table, derived via immunoSEQ multiplex PCR, lists solely in-frame clones and lacks some. The table lists roughly 170,000 clones, more than 85% of them singletons. Sequenced input: peripheral blood. The receptors originated from a man between 35 and 55 years old with active or convalescent COVID-19. Each CDR3 is given with its conserved first and last residue. D genes are given only for firm matches. Size is omitted from some rows. Given values are once, few, many or a class for expanded clones.

j_call: TRBJ1-4; v_call: TRBV27; d_call: TRBD1; clone_size: -; cdr3_nt: TGTGCCAGCAGTTTTAACCGGGACAGGGGGCGCGTTGAAAAACTGTTTTTT; cdr3_aa: CASSFNRDRGRVEKLFF
j_call: TRBJ1-3; v_call: TRBV4-3; d_call: -; clone_size: few; cdr3_nt: TGCGCCAGCAGCCAAGATAGCAGGGGTGGAGGAAACACCATATATTTT; cdr3_aa: CASSQDSRGGGNTIYF
j_call: TRBJ1-3; v_call: TRBV14; d_call: -; clone_size: -; cdr3_nt: TGTGCCAGCAGCCAAGAACGGAGACAGAGAAACACCATATATTTT; cdr3_aa: CASSQERRQRNTIYF
j_call: TRBJ2-3; v_call: TRBV12-3/TRBV12-4; d_call: TRBD1; clone_size: -; cdr3_nt: TGTGCCAGCAGGGCAGGGGGATCAGATACGCAGTATTTT; cdr3_aa: CASRAGGSDTQYF
j_call: TRBJ2-3; v_call: TRBV7-3; d_call: -; clone_size: -; cdr3_nt: TGTGCCAGCGGCAGGGATGATACGCAGTATTTT; cdr3_aa: CASGRDDTQYF
j_call: TRBJ2-3; v_call: TRBV6-1; d_call: TRBD2; clone_size: -; cdr3_nt: TGTGCCAGCAGTGAATCCGCGGGGGGTGCGGATACGCAGTATTTT; cdr3_aa: CASSESAGGADTQYF
j_call: TRBJ1-2; v_call: TRBV18; d_call: TRBD1; clone_size: -; cdr3_nt: TGTGCCAGCTCACCACCTTTCTCGGACAGGGGCGGCTACACCTTC; cdr3_aa: CASSPPFSDRGGYTF
j_call: TRBJ2-1; v_call: TRBV7-3; d_call: TRBD1; clone_size: -; cdr3_nt: TGTGCCAGCAGCCCTCAGACAGGGCACAATGAGCAGTTCTTC; cdr3_aa: CASSPQTGHNEQFF
j_call: TRBJ1-6; v_call: TRBV2; d_call: -; clone_size: -; cdr3_nt: TGTGCCAGCAGTATGACCCGGGGAAACTCACCCCTCCACTTT; cdr3_aa: CASSMTRGNSPLHF
j_call: TRBJ1-1; v_call: TRBV24-1; d_call: TRBD1; clone_size: -; cdr3_nt: TGTGCCACCAGTGCCACGGGACAGATGAACACTGAAGCTTTCTTT; cdr3_aa: CATSATGQMNTEAFF
j_call: TRBJ2-1; v_call: TRBV5-1; d_call: TRBD1; clone_size: once; cdr3_nt: TGCGCCAGCAGCTCCCTTCCGGGACAGGGGGACAATGAGCAGTTCTTC; cdr3_aa: CASSSLPGQGDNEQFF
j_call: TRBJ2-2; v_call: TRBV7-7; d_call: TRBD2; clone_size: -; cdr3_nt: TGTGCTAGCGGGTCTAGCGGTAACACCGGGGAGCTGTTTTTT; cdr3_aa: CASGSSGNTGELFF
j_call: TRBJ2-5; v_call: TRBV6-1; d_call: TRBD1; clone_size: -; cdr3_nt: TGTGCCAGCAGTGAACCGGACAGGGCCTCCTTCAGAGAGACCCAGTACTTC; cdr3_aa: CASSEPDRASFRETQYF
j_call: TRBJ2-3; v_call: TRBV21-1; d_call: -; clone_size: -; cdr3_nt: TGTGCCAGCAGCAAAGTGCGCGGGGCGGGGACAGATACGCAGTATTTT; cdr3_aa: CASSKVRGAGTDTQYF
j_call: TRBJ1-5; v_call: TRBV19; d_call: -; clone_size: -; cdr3_nt: TGTGCCAGTAGCGTTCGGGAGGACTTTAGCAATCAGCCCCAGCATTTT; cdr3_aa: CASSVREDFSNQPQHF
j_call: TRBJ1-1; v_call: TRBV9; d_call: -; clone_size: -; cdr3_nt: TGTGCCAGCAGCGTAGGCGGGGAAGGTCAAGCTTTCTTT; cdr3_aa: CASSVGGEGQAFF
j_call: TRBJ1-2; v_call: TRBV15; d_call: TRBD1; clone_size: -; cdr3_nt: TGTGCCACCAGCAGACCGGGACAGGATTATGGCTACACCTTC; cdr3_aa: CATSRPGQDYGYTF
j_call: TRBJ2-7; v_call: TRBV30; d_call: -; clone_size: few; cdr3_nt: TGTGCCTGGAGTGGGACAGCTTACGAGCAGTACTTC; cdr3_aa: CAWSGTAYEQYF
j_call: TRBJ2-2; v_call: TRBV7-9; d_call: -; clone_size: -; cdr3_nt: TGTGCCAGCAGCTTTGCAGGGGCGAACACCGGGGAGCTGTTTTTT; cdr3_aa: CASSFAGANTGELFF
j_call: TRBJ2-3; v_call: TRBV11-2; d_call: TRBD1; clone_size: -; cdr3_nt: TGTGCCAGCAGTTACCGTGGACAGGGGTGGAGTGATACGCAGTATTTT; cdr3_aa: CASSYRGQGWSDTQYF
j_call: TRBJ2-5; v_call: TRBV18; d_call: -; clone_size: -; cdr3_nt: TGTGCCAGCTCAACAGGGCAAGAGACCCAGTACTTC; cdr3_aa: CASSTGQETQYF
j_call: TRBJ2-4; v_call: TRBV1; d_call: -; clone_size: -; cdr3_nt: TGCACCAGCAGCCACAGGGGCGGCAAAAACATTCAGTACTTC; cdr3_aa: CTSSHRGGKNIQYF
j_call: TRBJ2-3; v_call: TRBV27; d_call: -; clone_size: -; cdr3_nt: TGTGCCAGCAGTTTATCAGGCAGGTCCGCAGATACGCAGTATTTT; cdr3_aa: CASSLSGRSADTQYF
j_call: TRBJ2-7; v_call: TRBV5-1; d_call: -; clone_size: -; cdr3_nt: TGCGCCAGCAGCGGGGGAGAGGGAGGTATCCACGAGCAGTACTTC; cdr3_aa: CASSGGEGGIHEQYF
j_call: TRBJ2-7; v_call: TRBV5-1; d_call: TRBD2; clone_size: once; cdr3_nt: TGCGCCAGCAGCTTGGAGACTAGCGGGGTCTGGGACGAGCAGTACTTC; cdr3_aa: CASSLETSGVWDEQYF
j_call: TRBJ2-1; v_call: TRBV6-2/TRBV6-3; d_call: TRBD2; clone_size: -; cdr3_nt: TGTGCCAGCAGTTTGTTCCTAGCGGGGAATGAGCAGTTCTTC; cdr3_aa: CASSLFLAGNEQFF
j_call: TRBJ2-3; v_call: TRBV24-1; d_call: TRBD1; clone_size: -; cdr3_nt: TGTGCCACCAGTGATGGCTGGGACAGGGTTCAAAAGTATTTT; cdr3_aa: CATSDGWDRVQKYF
j_call: TRBJ1-1; v_call: TRBV5-6; d_call: -; clone_size: -; cdr3_nt: TGTGCCAGCAGCAAGGGGGTTTACACTGAAGCTTTCTTT; cdr3_aa: CASSKGVYTEAFF
j_call: TRBJ1-6; v_call: TRBV3-1/TRBV3-2; d_call: -; clone_size: -; cdr3_nt: TGTGCCAGCAGCCTCCTGCCCCAGGGGCGGTTTGGATCACCCCTCCACTTT; cdr3_aa: CASSLLPQGRFGSPLHF
j_call: TRBJ1-6; v_call: TRBV28; d_call: -; clone_size: -; cdr3_nt: TGTGCCAGCAGCGGGGAGGGTAGCTCCTATAATTCACCCCTCCACTTT; cdr3_aa: CASSGEGSSYNSPLHF
j_call: TRBJ1-5; v_call: TRBV30; d_call: -; clone_size: -; cdr3_nt: TGTGCCTGGAGCTATCGGAGCAATCAGCCCCAGCATTTT; cdr3_aa: CAWSYRSNQPQHF
j_call: TRBJ1-2; v_call: TRBV15; d_call: -; clone_size: -; cdr3_nt: TGTGCCACCAGCAGCCGGGACACAGATGGCTACACCTTC; cdr3_aa: CATSSRDTDGYTF
j_call: TRBJ2-7; v_call: TRBV30; d_call: TRBD2; clone_size: -; cdr3_nt: TGTGCCTGGAGTGTACAACTAAGACCGGGGGGGGAGCAGTACTTC; cdr3_aa: CAWSVQLRPGGEQYF
j_call: TRBJ2-1; v_call: TRBV28; d_call: -; clone_size: -; cdr3_nt: TGTGCCAGCAGCCCCCACGGACAAGGTGAGGACAATGAGCAGTTCTTC; cdr3_aa: CASSPHGQGEDNEQFF
j_call: TRBJ1-1; v_call: TRBV7-9; d_call: -; clone_size: -; cdr3_nt: TGTGCCAGCAGCTTCGGGAACACTGAAGCTTTCTTT; cdr3_aa: CASSFGNTEAFF
j_call: TRBJ1-6; v_call: TRBV12-3/TRBV12-4; d_call: -; clone_size: once; cdr3_nt: TGTGCCAGCAGCCGAGGGCATTCACCCCTCCACTTT; cdr3_aa: CASSRGHSPLHF
j_call: TRBJ2-4; v_call: TRBV4-1; d_call: TRBD2; clone_size: few; cdr3_nt: TGCGCCAGCAGCCAAGCGGGGGGGCTTGACATTCAGTACTTC; cdr3_aa: CASSQAGGLDIQYF
j_call: TRBJ2-2; v_call: TRBV24-1; d_call: -; clone_size: once; cdr3_nt: TGTGCCACCAGTGATTTGCGAGGGGGGAACACCGGGGAGCTGTTTTTT; cdr3_aa: CATSDLRGGNTGELFF
j_call: TRBJ1-2; v_call: TRBV10-3; d_call: -; clone_size: -; cdr3_nt: TGTGCCATCAGTGACGGGGGGGGTGACTATGGCTACACCTTC; cdr3_aa: CAISDGGGDYGYTF